This T cell receptor beta chain was captured in a study of T-cell reconstitution after alpha-beta-depleted transplantation in children. Molecular barcoding with unique molecular identifiers was used for the TCRbeta library. TCRdb recomputed calls from the PCR reads with MiXCR, one row per CDR3 protein. The table includes roughly 420,000 distinct CDR3 sequences, roughly 17% detected once. Trimming cost V 3 bases and J 0 bases, with 10 bases left between them. Germline CDR1 LGHNA, CDR2 YSLEER. The CDR3 runs 15 residues. The J gene is TRBJ2-3, the V gene TRBV4-3; D gene uncertain. The sample consisted of PBMCs, mostly from graft donor cells, taken 360 days after TCRalphabeta/CD19-depleted stem cell transplant. This sequence originates from a boy in the first two years of life who had a stem cell transplant for Wiskott-Aldrich syndrome, so the T cells may come from the graft donor. The CDR3 DNA reads as TGCGCCAGCAGCCACACTCAGGACAGCACAGATACGCAGTATTTT. Protein: CASSHTQDSTDTQYF.